This is a list of T cell receptor beta chains from one sample in a study of T cell repertoires and HLA-DP antigens. The assay was immunoSEQ multiplex PCR, and TCRdb's table has in-frame clones only and misses some. The sample has around 70,000 clones, roughly 75% seen once. Their cognate antigens are unknown. Sample: CD4+ T cells from PBMCs. Receptors originate from a man in his 60s in good health and CMV-seronegative. Both conserved end residues are trimmed from each CDR3. Fields, in order: V gene, CDR3 protein.

TRBV7-6,ASSRQGSGELF
TRBV2,ASSDGRERNSPLH
TRBV30,AWDTQNYGYT
TRBV5-1,ASSLGVNQPQH
TRBV28,ASSHTGTTTEGIAYEQY
TRBV5-1,ASSDTGLAGGEQY
TRBV5-1,ASSSGAAETQY
TRBV10-3,AISLAGTDGELF
TRBV11-2,ASSLRGHANTEAF
TRBV6-5,ATFPDRPHTEAF
TRBV19,ASSIGGSSSYEQY
TRBV28,ASRTGGSNQPQH
TRBV7-2,ASRTPPTGELF
TRBV19,ASSITGTEGYT
TRBV7-6,ASNLGEVLETQY
TRBV7-2,ASHREPDSEAF
TRBV7-9,ASIVGDVGTEAF
TRBV6-1,ASGVGQGSETQY
TRBV4-3,ASSREGNTEAF
TRBV29-1,SAKSGTAFSAQY
TRBV19,ASSTPTGAGETQY
TRBV6-6,ASSSDRLQPQH
TRBV5-1,ASSLDGGANVLT
TRBV19,ASTLMADSGNTIY
TRBV7-2,ASSLSLQSTDTQY
TRBV7-2,ASSWVNSPLH
TRBV5-1,ASSVQGTGELF
TRBV14,ASSHPTGVRGETQY
TRBV5-4,ASSLDRGPYEQY
TRBV19,ASSRSGAGRDNEQF
TRBV7-9,ASSRSGGAAQY
TRBV19,ASSAHTVANYGYT
TRBV11-2,ASHRSRNTEAF
TRBV10-1,ASSRTGDYEQY
TRBV6-6,ASSYSWNTEAF
TRBV18,ASSPPNSLGTQY
TRBV12-5,ASGRGQGGQETQY
TRBV7-9,ASSSTGGSQPQH
TRBV7-2,ASSLGLALSADTQY
TRBV11-2,ASSRFEPGVNIQY
TRBV6-1,ASSEMAGVNSPLH
TRBV7-2,ASSLMSRVTDTQY
TRBV7-2,ASSGQGPSSYNEQF
TRBV7-2,ASRQGYNEQF
TRBV6-6,ASSRQGIDRNTIY
TRBV6-1,ASSDVPGLTEAF
TRBV7-2,ASSLIYGYT
TRBV5-6,ASSSPRVGYGYT
TRBV6-5,ASSYSERGYEQY
TRBV19,ASKAGGYGYT
TRBV7-6,ASSLAFPGSVTDTQY
TRBV6-5,ASSPWTQSEKLF